Following are 21 T cell receptor beta chains from one sample sequenced in a study of regulatory T cells in long-lasting Graves disease. According to the study, TCR beta libraries were built with iRepertoire HTBI primers and CDR3-region Arm-PCR. TCRdb recomputed calls from the multiplex PCR reads with MiXCR, one row per CDR3 protein. This table holds approximately 400,000 distinct CDR3 sequences, 14% to 15% found once. Time point reported: newly diagnosed GD, antithyroid drugs for less than 3 months. From RNA extracted from PBMCs, the TCR library was made. This sample was also put to use in a study of T cells in Graves' hyperthyroidism and ophthalmopathy.

Sequencing used peripheral blood mononuclear cells (PBMCs), obtained at new diagnosis, from a patient treated with antithyroid drugs. The origin of the receptors is a young woman with Graves disease.

This clonotype was counted at least ten times. The rearrangement links TRBV6-2 or TRBV6-3 to TRBJ1-6; D perhaps matches TRBD1 (5 bases). This CDR3 spans 12 amino acids. V lost 2 bases, J lost 10 bases, and 6 bases lay in between. Germline assignment: CDR1 MNHEY and CDR2 SVGEGT. The CDR3 region is CASSYGDSPLHF. In DNA form, the CDR3 reads TGTGCCAGCAGTTACGGGGACTCACCCCTCCACTTT.

This clonotype appeared a few times. The rearrangement links TRBV10-3 to TRBJ2-7, with 8 nucleotides matching TRBD1. Germline CDR1 reads ENHRY; CDR2 reads SYGVKD. This CDR3 contains 14 residues. The junction had 4 bases not matched to a gene; V was cut back by 2 bases and J by 4 bases. The CDR3 spells CAISESDRGYEQYF. In DNA form, the CDR3 reads TGTGCCATCAGTGAGAGTGACAGGGGATACGAGCAGTACTTC.

This clonotype was observed many times. Here the CDR3 reads CASSLTDGTSTDTQYF. The DNA for the CDR3 is TGTGCCAGCAGCTTAACGGATGGGACTAGCACAGATACGCAGTATTTT. The chain combines TRBV7-3 with TRBJ2-3; weak D call: TRBD2 (6 bases). Trimming removed 0 bases at V and 0 bases at J, with 10 bases between. The CDR3 is 16 residues long. Germline CDR1 SGHTA, CDR2 FQGTGA.

This clonotype was seen many times. The chain combines TRBV12-3 or TRBV12-4 with TRBJ1-1, with 8 positions matching TRBD1. This CDR3 region has 11 residues. Trimming took 4 bases from V and 10 from J; bases not matched to a gene: 2. This CDR3 reads CASSSDRVAFF. The CDR3 region has the DNA TGTGCCAGCAGTTCGGACAGGGTAGCTTTCTTT.

Ten or more counts support this clonotype. The V gene is TRBV27, the J gene TRBJ2-1, with 7 positions matching TRBD2. The CDR3 runs to 15 residues. V lost 5 bases to trimming and J lost 10 bases; unmatched junction nucleotides: 14. CDR1 and CDR2 from the germline V gene are MNHEY and SMNVEV (reference sequence). CDR3 nucleotide sequence: TGTGCCAGCAGTATCCCAGCGGGACCCCTGTGGGAGCAGTTCTTC. Its protein product is CASSIPAGPLWEQFF.

The chain joins TRBV29-1 to TRBJ1-5; D remains ambiguous. This CDR3 is 11 amino acids long. Trimming removed 4 bases at V and 3 bases at J, with 4 bases between. CDR1 and CDR2 from the germline V gene are SQVTM and ANQGSEA. The CDR3 nucleotides read TGCAGCGTTGGTAACAATCAGCCCCAGCATTTT. This codes for CSVGNNQPQHF.

This clonotype was counted many times. DNA for the CDR3: TGTGCCAGCAGTGCGCAGGGGACAAACACCGGGGAGCTGTTTTTT. It encodes CASSAQGTNTGELFF. The chain has TRBV7-8 and TRBJ2-2, with D perhaps matching TRBD1 (6 bases). Between the trimmed V and J ends, which lost 6 bases and 2 bases, there was a span of 13 bases. CDR1 and CDR2 from the germline V gene are SGHVS and FQNEAQ. The CDR3 covers 15 residues.

The V and J genes are TRBV4-1 and TRBJ2-1; TRBD2 aligns across 11 bases. The germline CDR1 and CDR2 sequences are MGHRA and YSYEKL. This CDR3 region has 18 residues. The V segment lost 0 bases and the J segment 6 bases; nucleotides outside the gene matches: 10. Here the CDR3 reads CASSQDPLAGGPSNEQFF. Here the CDR3 DNA reads TGCGCCAGCAGCCAAGACCCCTTAGCGGGAGGGCCGTCCAATGAGCAGTTCTTC.

The table lists this clonotype with many counts. V and J are TRBV4-1 and TRBJ2-7; TRBD2 matches 7 bases. V dropped 2 bases and J dropped 0; count of bases not matched to a gene: 1. The CDR3 is 14 residues long. CDR1 is MGHRA and CDR2 is YSYEKL in the germline V gene. The CDR3 here is CASSQQRGSYEQYF. The CDR3 DNA reads as TGCGCCAGCAGCCAACAGCGGGGCTCCTACGAGCAGTACTTC.

This chain joins TRBV9 and TRBJ1-1; possibly TRBD1 for D (6 bases). Trimming left V 1 base short and J 4 bases short, with 11 bases between. The CDR3 is 14 amino acids. Looked up from germline, CDR1 is SGDLS and CDR2 is YYNGEE. For the CDR3, the DNA is TGTGCCAGCAGCGTAAGTCAGGGGATCACTGAAGCTTTCTTT. Protein sequence: CASSVSQGITEAFF. The variable domain in full, with the rest retrieved from reference TRBV9 and TRBJ1-1, is DSGVTQTPKHLITATGQRVTLRCSPRSGDLSVYWYQQSLDQGLQFLIQYYNGEERAKGNILERFSAQQFPDLHSELNLSSLELGDSALYFCASSVSQGITEAFFGQGTRLTVV.

This clonotype was picked up many times. The chain links TRBV6-5 to TRBJ2-5, with 9 nucleotides matching TRBD2. Per the germline V gene, CDR1 is MNHEY and CDR2 is SVGAGI. The CDR3 has 11 residues. V was clipped by 3 bases and J by 12 bases; unmatched bases: 2. For the CDR3, the DNA is TGTGCCAGCAGTTATGGCGGGAGGGAGTACTTC. It codes for CASSYGGREYF.

This clonotype was recorded many times. The chain has TRBV5-4 and TRBJ2-5, with TRBD2 identical over 12 bases. CDR1 is SGHNT, CDR2 YYREEE, per germline (reference sequence). Trimming took 8 bases from V and 4 from J; bases not matched to a gene: 12. The CDR3 runs 16 residues. CDR3 DNA sequence: TGTGCCAGTCAGACTAGCGGGAGATTGGGTGGAGAGACCCAGTACTTC. Its protein is CASQTSGRLGGETQYF.

This clonotype was counted only a few times. V is TRBV9 and J is TRBJ2-3, with a possible D match to TRBD2 (6 bases). Germline V lookup: CDR1 SGDLS, CDR2 YYNGEE. V was pared by 4 bases and J by 7 bases, with 16 bases between. This CDR3 comprises 14 residues. The CDR3 is CASSPLPGDYTQYF. Written as DNA, the CDR3 is TGTGCCAGCAGCCCTCTTCCGGGAGATTATACGCAGTATTTT.

This clonotype was recorded a few times. It differs at one base from a far larger clone, so likely a read error. The chain has TRBV14 and TRBJ1-1, with a weak D call TRBD1 (5 bases). Germline V CDR1 and CDR2: SGHDN, FVKESK. CDR3 size: 12 residues. Trimming removed 3 bases from V and 4 bases from J, with 6 bases in between. The CDR3 loop reads CASSQGPTEAFF. CDR3 nucleotide sequence: TGTGCCAGCAGCCAGGGGCCCACTGAAGCTTTCTTT.

V is TRBV3-1 and J is TRBJ2-2, with TRBD1 identical over 8 bases. Germline CDR1 and CDR2: LGHDT and YNNKEL (reference sequence). The V gene end was trimmed by 8 bases and the J gene end by 0 bases; junction bases not matched to a gene: 14. There are 18 residues in the CDR3. In DNA, the CDR3 is TGTGCCAGCTCACCTCTCCCTTTGGGACAGGCGAACACCGGGGAGCTGTTTTTT. Translating gives CASSPLPLGQANTGELFF.

This clonotype was counted ten times or more. V usage is TRBV5-1 and J usage is TRBJ2-3, with D perhaps TRBD2 (6 bases). The CDR3 extends over 15 amino acids. V was shortened by 1 base and J by 4 bases, with 13 bases between the two germline ends. Germline values: CDR1 SGHRS, CDR2 YFSETQ. The CDR3 loop reads CASSLTSTGADTQYF. DNA of the CDR3: TGCGCCAGCAGCTTGACTTCTACGGGGGCAGATACGCAGTATTTT.

This clonotype was observed at least ten times. The junction and the germline gene differ at one end; a read error may be behind it. The V gene is TRBV11-2, the J gene TRBJ2-1; 7 bases match TRBD2. Germline CDR1 and CDR2: SGHAT and FQNNGV. The length of the CDR3 is 13 residues. The CDR3 DNA sequence: TGTGCCAGCAGCTTAGTGGGCGTAGCGGGTAATAAATTC. The encoded protein is CASSLVGVAGNKF. The full variable domain, its missing parts supplied by reference TRBV11-2 and TRBJ2-1, is EAGVAQSPRYKIIEKRQSVAFWCNPISGHATLYWYQQILGQGPKLLIQFQNNGVVDDSQLPKDRFSAERLKGVDSTLKIQPAKLEDSAVYLCASSLVGVAGNKFGPGTRLTVL.

This clonotype was found many times. CDR3 DNA: TGTGCCAGCAGCACCGATAGCGGGAGCGCAGATACGCAGTATTTT. Translating it yields CASSTDSGSADTQYF. The V gene is TRBV2, the J gene TRBJ2-3; 9 bases agree with TRBD2. The CDR3 is 15 amino acids. V shed 6 bases, J shed 4 bases, and the junction held 8 bases outside the gene matches. Germline V gene lookup returns CDR1 SNHLY and CDR2 FYNNEI.

In this sample, this clonotype turned up many times. The chain recombines TRBV12-3 or TRBV12-4 with TRBJ2-1, with 9 bases identical to TRBD2. V trimming: 7 bases; J trimming: 9 bases; junction bases outside the gene matches: 7. There are 13 residues in the CDR3. The CDR3 loop is CASTIGTSSEQFF. The CDR3, as DNA: TGTGCCAGCACTATAGGGACTAGCAGTGAGCAGTTCTTC.

The rearrangement links TRBV14 to TRBJ2-2; perhaps TRBD2 as D (6 bases). CDR3 length equals 12 residues. CDR1 SGHDN and CDR2 FVKESK come from the germline V gene. Trimming took 4 bases from V and 7 from J, leaving 7 bases between them. The DNA for the CDR3 is TGTGCCAGCAGCCCGGGGGTCGGGGAGCTGTTTTTT. Translated, it gives CASSPGVGELFF.

Many counts were recorded for this clonotype. This chain joins TRBV7-2 and TRBJ1-2; D is ambiguous. Germline V gene sequence: CDR1 SGHTA, CDR2 FQGNSA. This CDR3 is built from 13 residues. With 2 bases removed from V and 4 bases from J, the gap between germline ends came to 8 bases. The CDR3 loop reads CASSLMGFYGYTF. CDR3 nucleotides: TGTGCCAGCAGCTTAATGGGATTCTATGGCTACACCTTC.